The present T cell receptor (beta chain) was sequenced within a study of T cells expressing NK-cell markers. TCRdb re-called the 5' RACE reads and gives one entry per CDR3 protein, without DNA. Its listing shows about 160,000 distinct CDR3 sequences. This CDR3 has 13 amino acids. This sequence originates from a man aged 18 to 70 in good health. The V gene is TRBV12-3 or TRBV12-4, the J gene TRBJ2-3; no DNA is available, so the TRBD2 call from TCRdb remains unchecked. The sequenced material came from blood T cells: a sorted CD56 or NKG2C T cell subset, CD4+ or CD8+ T cells, or bulk PBMC T cells (not recorded which). The CDR3 is CASSLGLVDTQYF.